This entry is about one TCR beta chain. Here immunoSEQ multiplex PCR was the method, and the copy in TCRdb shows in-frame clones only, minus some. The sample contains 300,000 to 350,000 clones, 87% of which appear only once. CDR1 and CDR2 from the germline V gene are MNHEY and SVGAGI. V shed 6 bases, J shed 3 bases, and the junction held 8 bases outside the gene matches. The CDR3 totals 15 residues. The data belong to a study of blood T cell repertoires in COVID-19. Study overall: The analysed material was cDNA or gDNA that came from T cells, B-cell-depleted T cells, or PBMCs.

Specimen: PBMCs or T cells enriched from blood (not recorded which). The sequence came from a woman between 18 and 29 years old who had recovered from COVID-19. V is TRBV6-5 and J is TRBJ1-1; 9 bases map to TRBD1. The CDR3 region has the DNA TGTGCCAGCAGCCACGGACAGGGGTCGGACACTGAAGCTTTCTTT. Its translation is CASSHGQGSDTEAFF.